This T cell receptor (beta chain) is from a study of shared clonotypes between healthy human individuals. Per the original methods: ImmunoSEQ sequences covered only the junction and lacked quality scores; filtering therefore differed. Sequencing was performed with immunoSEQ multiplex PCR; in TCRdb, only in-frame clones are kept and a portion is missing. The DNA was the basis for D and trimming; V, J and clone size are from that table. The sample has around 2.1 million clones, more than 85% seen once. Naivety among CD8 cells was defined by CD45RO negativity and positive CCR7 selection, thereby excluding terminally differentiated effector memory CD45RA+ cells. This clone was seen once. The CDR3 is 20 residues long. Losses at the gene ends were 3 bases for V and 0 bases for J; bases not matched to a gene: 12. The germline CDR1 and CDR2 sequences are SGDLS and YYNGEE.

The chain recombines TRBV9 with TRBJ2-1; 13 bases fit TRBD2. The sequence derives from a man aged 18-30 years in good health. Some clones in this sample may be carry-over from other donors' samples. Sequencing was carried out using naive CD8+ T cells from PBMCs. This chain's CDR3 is CASSDPAGLAGPSSYNEQFF. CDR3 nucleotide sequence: TGTGCCAGCAGCGACCCAGCGGGACTAGCGGGACCCAGCTCCTACAATGAGCAGTTCTTC.